This TCR beta chain was found in a study of blood T cell repertoires in COVID-19. Study summary: Sources were T cells, B-cell-depleted T cells, or PBMCs; the material itself was cDNA or gDNA.

Sequencing was performed with immunoSEQ multiplex PCR; in TCRdb, only in-frame clones are kept and a portion is missing. The sample holds fewer than 300,000 clones, about 89% seen once. Trimming pared 0 bases from V and 6 bases from J, leaving 8 bases between. Per germline, CDR1 SGHNT and CDR2 YYREEE (reference sequence). The CDR3 is made up of 13 amino acids. Sequenced material: peripheral blood. This TCR was sampled from a woman aged 40 to 50 who had recovered from COVID-19. The chain recombines TRBV5-4 with TRBJ2-3; D is uncertain. Here the CDR3 reads CASSLGPRDTQYF. CDR3 in DNA: TGTGCCAGCAGCTTGGGCCCTAGGGATACGCAGTATTTT.